This T cell receptor (beta chain) was identified during a study of long-term antiretroviral therapy in people with HIV. The overall study: Sampling started about a decade before the 2015 immediate-ART recommendation.

Sequencing used immunoSEQ v3.0 at survey level. The data were produced by immunoSEQ multiplex PCR, yet TCRdb's version contains in-frame clones alone and is incomplete. This sample has 24,000 or so clones; 85% occur once, and the top ten carry about 9.5%. The CDR3 extends over 16 amino acids. In germline, CDR1 is LNHDA, CDR2 SQIVND (reference sequence). Trimming cost V 3 bases and J 1 base; bases outside gene matches: 4. This clonotype originated in a man aged 40-49 years with HIV. This specimen was unsorted PBMCs, taken 2.3 years after starting antiretroviral therapy. The rearrangement links TRBV19 to TRBJ2-1, with 9 positions matching TRBD2. The CDR3: CASSIGSGRSYNEQFF. The CDR3 DNA sequence: TGTGCCAGTAGTATTGGTAGCGGGAGATCCTACAATGAGCAGTTCTTC.